This entry concerns a single T cell receptor beta chain. The data originate from a study of T cells in localized non-small cell lung cancer. This CDR3 has 15 amino acids. The germline V gene has CDR1 SGHRS and CDR2 YFSETQ. V was clipped by 2 bases and J by 2 bases, with 14 bases between them. Profiling relied on immunoSEQ multiplex PCR, and the TCRdb table lists in-frame clones only, not all of them. The data show 40,000 to 65,000 clones, with around 80% seen just once and about 17% held by the top ten. The sequencing here drew on peripheral blood mononuclear cells, taken before any cancer treatment. The chain carries TRBV5-1 and TRBJ2-7; TRBD1 or TRBD2 may be the D gene (5 bases each). This TCR derives from a man between 40 and 70 years old with stage III lung adenocarcinoma. CDR3 DNA: TGCGCCAGCAGCTTATCTGGGACCGGGGCCTACGAGCAGTACTTC. Its translation: CASSLSGTGAYEQYF. The full variable domain, rest sourced from reference TRBV5-1 and TRBJ2-7, is KAGVTQTPRYLIKTRGQQVTLSCSPISGHRSVSWYQQTPGQGLQFLFEYFSETQRNKGNFPGRFSGRQFSNSRSEMNVSTLELGDSALYLCASSLSGTGAYEQYFGPGTRLTVT.